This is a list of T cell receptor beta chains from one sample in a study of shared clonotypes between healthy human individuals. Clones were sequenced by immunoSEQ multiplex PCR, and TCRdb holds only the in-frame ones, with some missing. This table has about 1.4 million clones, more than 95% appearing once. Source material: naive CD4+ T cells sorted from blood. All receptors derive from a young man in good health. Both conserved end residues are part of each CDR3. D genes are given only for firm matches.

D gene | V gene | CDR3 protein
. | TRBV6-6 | CASSYDRISPYNEQFF
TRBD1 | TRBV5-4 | CASRPVGRQGDEQYF
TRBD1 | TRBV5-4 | CASSLPGTESTQYF
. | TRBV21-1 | CASSKGESPRRMPTFF
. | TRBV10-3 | CAISVILVADTQYF
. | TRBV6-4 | CASSDSPLASVGRTDTQYF
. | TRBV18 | CASSPTGPSWGNEKLFF
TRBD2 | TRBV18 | CASSLPRGGSGANVLTF
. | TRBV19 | CASGEDQPQHF
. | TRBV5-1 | CASSPGPTADTQYF
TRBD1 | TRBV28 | CASSDRIREKLFF
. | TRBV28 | CASTLGTYTDTQYF
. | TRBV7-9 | CASSLGDTINYEQYF
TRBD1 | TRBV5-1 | CASSSSTGQETQYF
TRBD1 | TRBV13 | CASSLGQGARGANVLTF
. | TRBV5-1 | CASSRRGGNEKLFF
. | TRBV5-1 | CASRQEMKETQYF
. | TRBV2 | CASSEVEQLAGELFF
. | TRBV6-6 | CASSYTPGPTEQFF
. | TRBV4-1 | CASSVSPGVIDEQYF
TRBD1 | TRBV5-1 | CASSRPGTGAYEQYF
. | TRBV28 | CASSTDFGWNTEAFF
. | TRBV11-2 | CASSSRQDRWETQYF
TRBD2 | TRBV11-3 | CASSSGLATYNEQFF
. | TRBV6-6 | CASSLEGNTEAFF
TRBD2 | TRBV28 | CASSSLLAGGTGELFF
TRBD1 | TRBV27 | CASSPWLATGDSVIQYF
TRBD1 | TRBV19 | CASTPGQERQASGYTF
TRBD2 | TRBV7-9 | CASSSRPTSGPTYEQYF
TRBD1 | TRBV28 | CAIRMTGPEKLFF
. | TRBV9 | CASSVAAADYNEQFF
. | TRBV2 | CASSEETQYF
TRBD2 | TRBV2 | CASRRLAGVDEQYF
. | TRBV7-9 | CASSLALPSYNEQFF
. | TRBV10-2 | CASSVDGHRYDEQYF
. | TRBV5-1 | CASSLAGYTYEQYF
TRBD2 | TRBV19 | CASSKLAGVYEQYF
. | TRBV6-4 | CASSVAAGLSYEQYF
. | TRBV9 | CASSVGLNQPQHF
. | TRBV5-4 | CASSLDETQYF
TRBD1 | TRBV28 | CASSLFLGQGRYEQYF
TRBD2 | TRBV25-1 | CASIPSGRADTQYF
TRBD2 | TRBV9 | CASSPLAGGRQETQYF
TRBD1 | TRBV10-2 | CASSEKRTGTQYF
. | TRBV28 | CASREAETQYF
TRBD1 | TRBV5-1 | CASSVTGGNEKLFF
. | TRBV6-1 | CASSEAYKILNTEAFF
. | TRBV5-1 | CASSSEGFQYF
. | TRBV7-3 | CASSPSRQLVYNEQFF
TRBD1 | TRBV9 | CASSGTGPLNTEAFF
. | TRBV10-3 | CAIGLAETQYF